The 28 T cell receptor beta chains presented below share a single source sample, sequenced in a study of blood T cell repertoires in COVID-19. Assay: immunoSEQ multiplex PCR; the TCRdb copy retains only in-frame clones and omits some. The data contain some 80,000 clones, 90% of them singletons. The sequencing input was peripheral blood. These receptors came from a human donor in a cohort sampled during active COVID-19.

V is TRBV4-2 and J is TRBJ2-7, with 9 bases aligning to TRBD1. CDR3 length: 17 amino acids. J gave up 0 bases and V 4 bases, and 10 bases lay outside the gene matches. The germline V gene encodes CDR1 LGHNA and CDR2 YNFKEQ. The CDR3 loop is CASSPGTGNPNSYEQYF. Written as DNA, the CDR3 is TGTGCCAGCAGCCCTGGGACAGGGAATCCCAACTCCTACGAGCAGTACTTC.

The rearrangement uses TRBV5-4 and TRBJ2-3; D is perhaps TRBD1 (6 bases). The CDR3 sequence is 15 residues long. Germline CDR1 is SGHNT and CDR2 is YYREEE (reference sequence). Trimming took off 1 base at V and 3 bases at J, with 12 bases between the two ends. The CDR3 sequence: CASSLPTRGTDTQYF. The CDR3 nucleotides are TGTGCCAGCAGCTTGCCGACCAGGGGTACAGATACGCAGTATTTT.

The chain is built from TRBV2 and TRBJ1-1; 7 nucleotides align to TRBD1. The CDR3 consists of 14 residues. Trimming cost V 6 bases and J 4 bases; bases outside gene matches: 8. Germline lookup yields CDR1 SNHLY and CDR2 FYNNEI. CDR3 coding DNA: TGTGCCAGCAGCCTACAGGGGCGCGGCACTGAAGCTTTCTTT. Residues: CASSLQGRGTEAFF.

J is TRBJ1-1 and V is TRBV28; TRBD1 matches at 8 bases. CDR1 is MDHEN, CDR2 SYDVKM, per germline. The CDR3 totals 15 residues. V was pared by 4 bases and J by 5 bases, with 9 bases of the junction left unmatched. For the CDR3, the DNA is TGTGCCAGCAGTTCACCAACAACAGGGGGAACTGAAGCTTTCTTT. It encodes CASSSPTTGGTEAFF. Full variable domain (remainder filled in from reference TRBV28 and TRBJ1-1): DVKVTQSSRYLVKRTGEKVFLECVQDMDHENMFWYRQDPGLGLRLIYFSYDVKMKEKGDIPEGYSVSREKKERFSLILESASTNQTSMYLCASSSPTTGGTEAFFGQGTRLTVV.

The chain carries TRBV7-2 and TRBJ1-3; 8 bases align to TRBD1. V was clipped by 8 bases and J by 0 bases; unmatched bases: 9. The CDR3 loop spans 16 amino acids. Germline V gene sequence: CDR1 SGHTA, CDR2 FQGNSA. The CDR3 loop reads CASAYRGGASGNTIYF. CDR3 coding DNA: TGTGCCAGCGCCTACAGGGGGGGTGCCTCTGGAAACACCATATATTTT.

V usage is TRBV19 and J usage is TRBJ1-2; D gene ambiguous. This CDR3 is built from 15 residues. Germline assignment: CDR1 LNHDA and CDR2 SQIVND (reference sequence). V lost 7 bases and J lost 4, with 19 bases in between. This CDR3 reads CASTWRGEKSYGYTF. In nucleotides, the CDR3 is TGTGCCAGTACCTGGCGCGGGGAAAAGAGCTATGGCTACACCTTC.

The CDR3 loop reads CASSQWDRAGEQFF. DNA of the CDR3: TGTGCCAGCAGCCAATGGGACAGGGCAGGTGAGCAGTTCTTC. The V and J genes are TRBV6-5 and TRBJ2-1; 9 bases line up with TRBD1. V trimming: 6 bases; J trimming: 9 bases; junction bases outside the gene matches: 9. Germline V gene sequence: CDR1 MNHEY, CDR2 SVGAGI. This CDR3 has 14 residues.

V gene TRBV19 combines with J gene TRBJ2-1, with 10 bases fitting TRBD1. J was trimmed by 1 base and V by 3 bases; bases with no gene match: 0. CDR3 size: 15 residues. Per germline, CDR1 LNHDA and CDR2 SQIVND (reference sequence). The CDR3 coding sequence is TGTGCCAGTAGTATGGGACAGGGGTCCTACAATGAGCAGTTCTTC. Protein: CASSMGQGSYNEQFF.

The CDR3 nucleotides are TGTGCCAGCTCAGGGGACAGGGATTTCAGTGAGCAGTTCTTC. It codes for CASSGDRDFSEQFF. The rearrangement uses TRBV18 and TRBJ2-1, with 9 bases lining up with TRBD1. The CDR3 contains 14 residues. Germline V gives CDR1 KGHSH, CDR2 LQKENI. The ends lost 5 bases at V and 9 bases at J; junction bases unmatched: 8.

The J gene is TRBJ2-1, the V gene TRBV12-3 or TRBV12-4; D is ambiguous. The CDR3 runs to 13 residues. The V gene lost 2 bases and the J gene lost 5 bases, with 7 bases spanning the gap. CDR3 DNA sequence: TGTGCCAGCAGTTTATACCTAAACAATGAGCAGTTCTTC. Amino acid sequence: CASSLYLNNEQFF.

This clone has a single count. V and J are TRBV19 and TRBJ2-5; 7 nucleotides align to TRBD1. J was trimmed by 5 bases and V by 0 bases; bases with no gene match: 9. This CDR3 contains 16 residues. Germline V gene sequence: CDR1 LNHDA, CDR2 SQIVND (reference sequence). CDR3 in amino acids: CASSIDKGGAGETQYF. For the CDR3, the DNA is TGTGCCAGTAGTATAGATAAAGGGGGCGCCGGGGAGACCCAGTACTTC.

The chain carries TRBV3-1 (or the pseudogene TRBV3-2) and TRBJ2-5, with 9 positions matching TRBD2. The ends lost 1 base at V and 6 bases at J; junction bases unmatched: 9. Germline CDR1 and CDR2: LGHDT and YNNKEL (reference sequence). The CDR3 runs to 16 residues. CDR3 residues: CASSQVTAGGSKTQYF. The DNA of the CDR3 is TGTGCCAGCAGCCAAGTCACGGCGGGAGGGTCGAAGACCCAGTACTTC.

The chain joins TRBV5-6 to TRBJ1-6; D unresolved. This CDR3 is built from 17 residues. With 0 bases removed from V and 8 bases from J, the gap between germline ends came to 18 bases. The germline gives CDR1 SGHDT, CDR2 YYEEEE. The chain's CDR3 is CASSLVRGRSRDSPLHF. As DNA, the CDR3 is TGTGCCAGCAGCTTGGTTCGCGGTCGATCGAGGGATTCACCCCTCCACTTT.

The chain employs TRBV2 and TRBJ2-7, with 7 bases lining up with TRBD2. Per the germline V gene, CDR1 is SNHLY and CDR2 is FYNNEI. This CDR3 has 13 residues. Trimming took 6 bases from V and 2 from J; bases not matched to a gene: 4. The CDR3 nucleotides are TGTGCCAGCAGGGGGGGGGTAACCTACGAGCAGTACTTC. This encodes CASRGGVTYEQYF.

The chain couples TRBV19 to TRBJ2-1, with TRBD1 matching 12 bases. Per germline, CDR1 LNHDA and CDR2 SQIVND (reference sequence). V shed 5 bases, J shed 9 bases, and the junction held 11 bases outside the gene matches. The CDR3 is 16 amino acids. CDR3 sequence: CASSRSGTGGLGEQFF. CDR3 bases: TGTGCCAGTAGTCGATCCGGGACAGGGGGCTTGGGTGAGCAGTTCTTC.

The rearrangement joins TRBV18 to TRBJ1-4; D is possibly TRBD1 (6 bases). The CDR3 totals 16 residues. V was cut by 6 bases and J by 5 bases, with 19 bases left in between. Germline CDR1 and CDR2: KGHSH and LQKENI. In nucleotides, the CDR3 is TGTGCCAGCTCCCAAATAGCAGGACAGCGGAATGAAAAACTGTTTTTT. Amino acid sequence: CASSQIAGQRNEKLFF.

This CDR3 reads CSVEGPSQQGDYEQYF. The CDR3 nucleotides are TGCAGCGTTGAAGGGCCGTCGCAACAGGGCGACTACGAGCAGTACTTC. This sequence joins TRBV29-1 and TRBJ2-7; weak D call: TRBD1 (6 bases). Trimming removed 1 base at V and 3 bases at J, with 19 bases between. The CDR3 has 16 amino acids. CDR1 and CDR2 (germline): SQVTM, ANQGSEA.

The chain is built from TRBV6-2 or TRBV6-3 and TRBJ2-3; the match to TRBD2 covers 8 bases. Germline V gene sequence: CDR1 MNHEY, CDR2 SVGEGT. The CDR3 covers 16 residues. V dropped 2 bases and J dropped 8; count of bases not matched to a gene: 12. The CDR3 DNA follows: TGTGCCAGCAGTTACCAAGCGGGGGTGCCACCCCTTACGCAGTATTTT. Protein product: CASSYQAGVPPLTQYF.

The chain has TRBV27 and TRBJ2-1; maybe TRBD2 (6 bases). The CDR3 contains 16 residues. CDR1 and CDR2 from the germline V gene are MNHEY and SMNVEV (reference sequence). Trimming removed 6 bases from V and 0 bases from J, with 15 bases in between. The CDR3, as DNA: TGTGCCAGCAGCCAACTCGGGGGTTCCTCCTACAATGAGCAGTTCTTC. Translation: CASSQLGGSSYNEQFF.

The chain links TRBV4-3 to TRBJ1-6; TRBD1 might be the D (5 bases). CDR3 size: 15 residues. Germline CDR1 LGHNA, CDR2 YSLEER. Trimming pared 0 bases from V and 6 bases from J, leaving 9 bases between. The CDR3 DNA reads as TGCGCCAGCAGCCAAGAGGGGAGGGGTAATTCACCCCTCCACTTT. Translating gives CASSQEGRGNSPLHF.

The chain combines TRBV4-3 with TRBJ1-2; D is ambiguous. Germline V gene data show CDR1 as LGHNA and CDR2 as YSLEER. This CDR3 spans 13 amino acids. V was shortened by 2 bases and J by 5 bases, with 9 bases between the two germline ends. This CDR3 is CASSQSEAYGYTF. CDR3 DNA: TGCGCCAGCAGCCAATCGGAGGCTTATGGCTACACCTTC.

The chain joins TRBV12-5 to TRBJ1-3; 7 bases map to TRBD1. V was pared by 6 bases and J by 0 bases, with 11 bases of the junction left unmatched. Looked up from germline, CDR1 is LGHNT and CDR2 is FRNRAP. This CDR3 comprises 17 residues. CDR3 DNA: TGTGCTAGTGGGCCTACGGGACAGCTGATCTCTGGAAACACCATATATTTT. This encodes CASGPTGQLISGNTIYF.

The CDR3 loop reads CASFKTGTNTEAFF. CDR3 DNA sequence: TGTGCCAGCTTCAAGACAGGGACGAACACTGAAGCTTTCTTT. The chain joins TRBV5-4 to TRBJ1-1, with 7 bases lining up with TRBD1. The CDR3 contains 14 residues. The germline V gene encodes CDR1 SGHNT and CDR2 YYREEE (reference sequence). J lost 1 base, V lost 7 bases, and 7 bases had no gene match.

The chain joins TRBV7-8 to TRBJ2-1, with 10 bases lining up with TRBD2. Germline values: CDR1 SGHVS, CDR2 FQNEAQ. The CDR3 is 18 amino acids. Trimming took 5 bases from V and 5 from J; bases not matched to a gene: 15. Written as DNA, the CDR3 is TGTGCCAGCAGCCCATATCAAATCCGGACTAGCGGAAACAATGAGCAGTTCTTC. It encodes CASSPYQIRTSGNNEQFF.

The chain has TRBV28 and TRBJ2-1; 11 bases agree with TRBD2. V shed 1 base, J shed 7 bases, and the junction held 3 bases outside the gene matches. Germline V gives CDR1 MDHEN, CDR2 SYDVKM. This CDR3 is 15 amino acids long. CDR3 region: CASSLLAGGQNEQFF. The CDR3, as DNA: TGTGCCAGCAGTTTATTAGCGGGAGGGCAAAATGAGCAGTTCTTC.

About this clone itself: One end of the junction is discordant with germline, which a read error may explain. In DNA, the CDR3 is TGTGCCAGCAGCGGAGGGACAACCAGGGCGTTTTTT. Its translation is CASSGGTTRAFF. The chain recombines TRBV9 with TRBJ1-1; perhaps TRBD1 as D (6 bases). CDR1 is SGDLS and CDR2 is YYNGEE in the germline V gene. The CDR3 consists of 12 residues.

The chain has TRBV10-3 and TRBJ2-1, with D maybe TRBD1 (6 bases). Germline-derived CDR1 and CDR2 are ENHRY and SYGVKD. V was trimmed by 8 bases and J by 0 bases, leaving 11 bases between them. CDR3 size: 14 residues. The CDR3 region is CAIAGVSSYNEQFF. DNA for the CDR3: TGTGCCATCGCAGGGGTCAGCTCCTACAATGAGCAGTTCTTC.

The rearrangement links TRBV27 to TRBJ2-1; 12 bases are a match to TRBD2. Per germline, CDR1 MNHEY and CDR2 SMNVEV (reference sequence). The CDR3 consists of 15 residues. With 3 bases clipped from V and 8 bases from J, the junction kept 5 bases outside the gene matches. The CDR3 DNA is TGTGCCAGCAGTTTCCTGCTAGCGGGGGGGCATGAGCAGTTCTTC. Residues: CASSFLLAGGHEQFF.